This record looks at one TCR beta chain sequence and its context. The sample comes from a study of blood T cell repertoires in COVID-19. At the level of the study: The United States, Italy and Spain supplied acute and convalescent COVID-19 samples. Nucleic acid was either cDNA or gDNA, and it came from T cells, B-cell-depleted T cells, or PBMCs.

CDR1 LNHNV and CDR2 YYDKDF come from the germline V gene (reference sequence). Trimming removed 3 bases at V and 1 base at J, with 11 bases between. CDR3 length equals 15 residues. Original handling: Amplifying reference gene primers gave estimates of nucleated cell counts. Repertoires were generated with immunoSEQ multiplex PCR, while TCRdb's copy carries only in-frame clones and drops some. V and J calls and clone size are as listed in that table; D and trimming were resolved from the DNA. The sample contains around 130,000 clones, roughly four fifths of which appear only once. Material: peripheral blood. V and J are TRBV15 and TRBJ2-3; tentative D call: TRBD1 (5 bases). The origin of this receptor is a woman at least 80 years old with acute or convalescent COVID-19. The CDR3 spells CATSSQGRGTDTQYF. The CDR3 DNA is TGTGCCACCAGCAGTCAGGGTAGGGGCACAGATACGCAGTATTTT.